The rows below give T cell receptor beta chains drawn from one sample of a study of T-cell reconstitution after alpha-beta-depleted transplantation in children. A single record per CDR3 protein comes from TCRdb applying MiXCR to the PCR reads. The table records 200,000 to 250,000 distinct CDR3 sequences, more than 20% of them present only once. Material: PBMCs, mostly from graft donor cells, obtained 360 days after TCRalphabeta/CD19-depleted stem cell transplant. The receptors stem from a female patient between 2 and 15 years old who had a stem cell transplant for congenital amegakaryocytic thrombocytopenia, so the T cells may come from the graft donor. CDR3s leave out the opening cysteine and the closing phenylalanine or tryptophan.

len	v_gene	j_gene	CDR3aa
15	TRBV28	TRBJ2-7	ASSFGYRGQTNYEQY
11	TRBV5-1	TRBJ2-1	ASSLVRGNEQF
14	TRBV12-3/TRBV12-4	TRBJ2-5	ASSLSFGQGAETQY
11	TRBV20-1	TRBJ1-4	SALGGANEKLF
9	TRBV6-5	TRBJ2-3	ASSTHGTQY
12	TRBV4-2	TRBJ2-3	ASSQDPQGPRQY
15	TRBV6-2/TRBV6-3	TRBJ2-1	ASSYSRTGLDYNEQF
13	TRBV12-3/TRBV12-4	TRBJ2-3	ASSFYAGPADTQY
14	TRBV7-2	TRBJ2-3	ASSPQTGSAADTQY
13	TRBV3-1	TRBJ2-3	ASSQDGASTDTQY
12	TRBV5-1	TRBJ1-2	ASSWKEGLYGYN
15	TRBV5-6	TRBJ1-6	ASSRQQGRTYNSPLH
13	TRBV20-1	TRBJ2-2	SAPGDRPHSGELF
12	TRBV20-1	TRBJ1-2	SARGTEPIYGYT
13	TRBV20-1	TRBJ1-5	SARISPGSNQPQH
15	TRBV6-1	TRBJ1-2	ASSVVPGTLRGYGYT
11	TRBV20-1	TRBJ2-7	SARRTRPYEQY
14	TRBV21-1	TRBJ2-2	ASSIPGQGNTGELF